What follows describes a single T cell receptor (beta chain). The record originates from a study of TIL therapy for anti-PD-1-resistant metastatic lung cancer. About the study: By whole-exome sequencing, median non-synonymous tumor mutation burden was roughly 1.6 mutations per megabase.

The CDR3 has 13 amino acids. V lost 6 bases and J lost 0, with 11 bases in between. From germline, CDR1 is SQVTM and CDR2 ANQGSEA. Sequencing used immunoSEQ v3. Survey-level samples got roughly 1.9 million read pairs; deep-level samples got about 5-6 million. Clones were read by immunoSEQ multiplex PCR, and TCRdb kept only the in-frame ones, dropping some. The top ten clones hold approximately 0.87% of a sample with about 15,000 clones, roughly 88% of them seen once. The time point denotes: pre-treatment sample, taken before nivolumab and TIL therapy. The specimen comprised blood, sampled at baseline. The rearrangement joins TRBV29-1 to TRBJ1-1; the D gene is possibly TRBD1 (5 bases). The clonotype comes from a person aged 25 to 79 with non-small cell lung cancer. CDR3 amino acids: CSVHWGLNTEAFF. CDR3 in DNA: TGCAGCGTCCATTGGGGGTTGAACACTGAAGCTTTCTTT.